This T cell receptor (beta chain) was obtained from a study of T cells after yellow fever vaccination (dated by TCRdb to 2018 to 2020). For the study in its entirety: The SMART-Seq v4 Ultra Low Input RNA kit was used to prepare libraries from fractions with low cell numbers. To follow T-cell clones before and after primary and booster YFV17D yellow fever vaccination, bulk TCR alpha and beta repertoires were sequenced over time. Two healthy male donors made up the cohort, one aged 18 to 29 years and the other aged 30 to 40 years. Bulk PBMC replicates and cell subsets were isolated from blood drawn at multiple timepoints before and after both primary and secondary immunization. Paper-wide results and their limitations: A small share of clonotypes occurred in both CD4 and CD8 compartments, likely arising from convergent recombination. Most clones expanded after primary vaccination (about 95% of CD4 and roughly 90% of CD8) were re-detected after the booster, suggesting that broad memory maintenance occurred. Because the study included only two donors, the extent to which the findings can be generalized is limited. The secondary T-cell response was found to be weaker but faster than the primary response, with a peak reached on day 5 rather than on day 15. Computational filtering was required because FACS-sorted repertoires could contain abundant contaminating clonotypes from the bulk population.

Synthesis of TCR cDNA relied on 5'RACE template switching, a step that introduced a universal primer site along with unique molecular identifiers. cDNA synthesis was primed from both the TCR alpha and TCR beta constant segments. Two PCR steps were used to amplify libraries, with sample barcodes and sequencing adapters being added in the second step. Sequencing of libraries was performed on Illumina HiSeq 2500 (2x100 bp) or NovaSeq (2x150 bp). The study's own analysis went as follows. Demultiplexing of reads and collapsing into UMI consensus sequences were performed with MIGEC, and V(D)J alignment was carried out with MiXCR. Vaccine-responding clonotypes were defined with edgeR using replicate PBMC samples, requiring FDR below 0.01 and a log2 fold change above 5 up to day 15. CD4 or CD8 identity was assigned to each bulk clonotype according to whether the clonotype was present at higher abundance in the sequenced CD4 repertoire or the sequenced CD8 repertoire. TCRdb reprocessed the public reads (quality trimming at Q25 with fastp, clone calling with MiXCR) and kept in-frame beta chains. A single entry per CDR3 protein holds the most common genes and DNA from its merged rows. The V and J calls and clone size come from TCRdb's table, not from the authors' own analysis. For this sample there are about 370,000 distinct CDR3 sequences; 11% appear just once. The biggest ten clones account for less than 20% of the sample.

In the paper's terms, the treatment or condition label means: live attenuated yellow fever vaccine strain. Two biological replicates of bulk PBMCs were collected at each blood-draw timepoint. PBMCs were isolated from peripheral blood using a standard Ficoll-Paque protocol. RNA was extracted with TriZol from bulk PBMCs, CD4 and CD8 fractions, and dextramer-positive and dextramer-negative fractions. The CDR3 runs 12 amino acids, cysteine and phenylalanine included. The retained sequence is limited to the CDR3, 36 bases, with the frame set at the first base. CDR1 and CDR2 (ENHRY, SYGVKD) derive from the germline V gene. The germline ends are 7 bases apart after V is trimmed by 4 bases and J by 4 bases. This clonotype was seen more than once but under ten times. There is no known antigen for this receptor. No per-base quality is available; no much larger clone lies one base away.

This clonotype was sampled from a young man who received the YFV17D yellow fever vaccine. The sequence joins TRBV10-3 to TRBJ1-1; perhaps TRBD1 is the D gene, with 6 bases matching. The sample here was PBMCs, taken on the day of the first yellow fever vaccination. For the CDR3, the sequence is CAISGGATEAFF. At the DNA level, the sequence is TGTGCCATCAGTGGGGGGGCCACTGAAGCTTTCTTT.